The clone carrying this T cell receptor (beta chain) was recorded a few times. Its cognate antigen is unknown. This sample stems from a study of CD8 T cells in ankylosing spondylitis. Whole-study results and caveats: Matched synovial fluid from ankylosing spondylitis patients was reported to be enriched for disease-linked clones. A motif in TCR beta, a set of under ten highly homologous variants, appeared characteristic of ankylosing spondylitis blood. Some motif variants were previously reported in reactive arthritis synovial fluid and blood.

Using quantitative 5'-RACE with molecular barcodes, the authors made TCR beta libraries. In TCRdb, the 5' RACE reads were re-called with MiXCR into one record per CDR3 protein. In the table there are under 150,000 distinct CDR3 sequences, over 7% of which are singletons. This CDR3 spans 14 amino acids. Trimming cost V 4 bases and J 5 bases; bases outside gene matches: 5. The rearrangement uses TRBV12-3 or TRBV12-4 and TRBJ2-7; 10 positions agree with TRBD2. The sample was blood, either unsorted or a sorted T cell fraction (not recorded which). This clonotype was obtained from a male donor with ankylosing spondylitis or in good health (not recorded which). In DNA, the CDR3 is TGTGCCAGCAGTTGGCTAGCGGGAGTAAACGAGCAGTACTTC. Protein sequence: CASSWLAGVNEQYF.